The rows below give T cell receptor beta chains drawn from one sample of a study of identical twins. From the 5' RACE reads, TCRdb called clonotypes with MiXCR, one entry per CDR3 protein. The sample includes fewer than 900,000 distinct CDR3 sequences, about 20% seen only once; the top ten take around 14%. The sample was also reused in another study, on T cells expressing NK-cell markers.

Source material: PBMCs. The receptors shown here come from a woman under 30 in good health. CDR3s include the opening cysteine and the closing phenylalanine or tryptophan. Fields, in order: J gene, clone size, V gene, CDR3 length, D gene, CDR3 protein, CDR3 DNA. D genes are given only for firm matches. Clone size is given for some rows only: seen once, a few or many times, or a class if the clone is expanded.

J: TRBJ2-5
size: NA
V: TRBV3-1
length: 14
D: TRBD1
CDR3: CASSPWDRGETQYF
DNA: TGTGCCAGCAGCCCTTGGGACAGGGGAGAGACCCAGTACTTC

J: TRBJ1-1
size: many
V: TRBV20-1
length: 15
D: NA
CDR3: CSARDPRGSVTEAFF
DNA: TGCAGTGCTAGAGATCCTAGGGGGTCGGTGACTGAAGCTTTCTTT

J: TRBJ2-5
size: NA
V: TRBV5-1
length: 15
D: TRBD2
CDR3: CASSSGTSGIETQYF
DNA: TGCGCCAGCAGCAGTGGGACTAGCGGGATAGAGACCCAGTACTTC

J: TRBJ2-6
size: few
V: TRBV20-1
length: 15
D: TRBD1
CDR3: CSALTGGGGANVLTF
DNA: TGCAGTGCTCTTACAGGGGGCGGTGGGGCCAACGTCCTGACTTTC

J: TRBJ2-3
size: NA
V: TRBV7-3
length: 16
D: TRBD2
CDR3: CASSYGSGGGTDTQYF
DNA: TGTGCCAGCAGCTATGGTAGCGGGGGAGGCACAGATACGCAGTATTTT

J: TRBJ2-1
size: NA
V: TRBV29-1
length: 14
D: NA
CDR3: CSVPLGRSYNEQFF
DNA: TGCAGCGTGCCTCTGGGTCGCTCCTACAATGAGCAGTTCTTC

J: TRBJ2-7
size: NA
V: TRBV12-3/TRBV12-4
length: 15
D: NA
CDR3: CASSLSAGHSYEQYF
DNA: TGTGCCAGCAGTTTATCGGCGGGGCACTCCTACGAGCAGTACTTC

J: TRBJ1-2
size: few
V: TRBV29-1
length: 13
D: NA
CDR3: CSVNKGRSYGYTF
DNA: TGCAGCGTTAACAAAGGGAGGTCCTATGGCTACACCTTC

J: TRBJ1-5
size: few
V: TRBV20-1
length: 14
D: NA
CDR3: CSAREHGGNQPQHF
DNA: TGCAGTGCTAGAGAGCACGGCGGGAATCAGCCCCAGCATTTT

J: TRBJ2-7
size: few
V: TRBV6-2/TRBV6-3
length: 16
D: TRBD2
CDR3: CASSSWESGVTYEQYF
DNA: TGTGCCAGCAGTTCGTGGGAGAGCGGGGTCACCTACGAGCAGTACTTC

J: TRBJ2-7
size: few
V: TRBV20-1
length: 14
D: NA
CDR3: CSAAQNRPPYEQYF
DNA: TGCAGTGCTGCCCAAAACAGGCCCCCCTACGAGCAGTACTTC

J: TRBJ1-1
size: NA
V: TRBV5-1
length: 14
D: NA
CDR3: CASSWGYEGTEAFF
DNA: TGCGCCAGCAGCTGGGGATACGAGGGCACTGAAGCTTTCTTT

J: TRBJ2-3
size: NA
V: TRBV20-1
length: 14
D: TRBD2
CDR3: CSAISGGGADTQYF
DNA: TGCAGTGCTATTAGCGGGGGGGGTGCAGATACGCAGTATTTT

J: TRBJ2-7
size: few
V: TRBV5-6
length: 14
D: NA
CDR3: CASREQGLFYEQYF
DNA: TGTGCCAGCAGGGAACAGGGTCTCTTTTACGAGCAGTACTTC

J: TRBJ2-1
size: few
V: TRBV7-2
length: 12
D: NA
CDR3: CASSLGVFEQFF
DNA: TGTGCCAGCAGCTTGGGGGTATTTGAGCAGTTCTTC

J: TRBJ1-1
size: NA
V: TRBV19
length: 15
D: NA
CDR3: CASSNAAQMNTEAFF
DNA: TGTGCCAGTAGTAATGCAGCTCAGATGAACACTGAAGCTTTCTTT

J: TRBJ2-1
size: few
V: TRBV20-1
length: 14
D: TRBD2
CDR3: CSASQRGRYNEQFF
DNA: TGCAGTGCTAGTCAGCGGGGGCGCTACAATGAGCAGTTCTTC

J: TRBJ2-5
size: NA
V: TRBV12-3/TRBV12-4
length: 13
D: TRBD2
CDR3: CASTPSGRETQYF
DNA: TGTGCCAGCACCCCTAGCGGGAGGGAGACCCAGTACTTC

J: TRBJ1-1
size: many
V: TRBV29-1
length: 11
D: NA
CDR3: CSVVGGTEAFF
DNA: TGCAGCGTTGTCGGTGGCACTGAAGCTTTCTTT

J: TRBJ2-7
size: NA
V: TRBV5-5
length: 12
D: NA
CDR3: CAISPGPYEQYF
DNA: TGTGCCATCAGCCCCGGACCTTACGAGCAGTACTTC

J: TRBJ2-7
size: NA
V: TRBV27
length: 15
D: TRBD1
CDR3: CASSLRGQGRYEQYF
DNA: TGTGCCAGCAGTTTGCGGGGACAGGGGAGGTACGAGCAGTACTTC

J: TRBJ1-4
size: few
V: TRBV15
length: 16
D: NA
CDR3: CATSRVRSATNEKLFF
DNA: TGTGCCACCAGCAGAGTACGTTCCGCAACTAATGAAAAACTGTTTTTT

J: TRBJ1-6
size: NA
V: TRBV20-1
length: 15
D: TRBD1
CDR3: CSARAGGGSNSPLHF
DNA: TGCAGTGCTAGGGCAGGGGGCGGGAGTAATTCACCCCTCCACTTT

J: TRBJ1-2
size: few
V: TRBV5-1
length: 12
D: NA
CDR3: CASSLDREGYTF
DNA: TGCGCCAGCAGCTTGGACAGGGAAGGCTACACCTTC

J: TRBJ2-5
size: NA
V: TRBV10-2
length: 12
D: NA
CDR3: CASSELRQTQYF
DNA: TGCGCCAGCAGTGAGCTCAGGCAGACCCAGTACTTC

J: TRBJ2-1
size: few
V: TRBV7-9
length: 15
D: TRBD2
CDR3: CASSRSSGRIDEQFF
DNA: TGTGCCAGCAGCCGTTCTAGCGGGAGAATCGATGAGCAGTTCTTC

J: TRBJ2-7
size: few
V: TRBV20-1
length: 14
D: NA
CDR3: CSASGQISSYEQYF
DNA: TGCAGTGCTAGCGGGCAGATTTCTTCCTACGAGCAGTACTTC

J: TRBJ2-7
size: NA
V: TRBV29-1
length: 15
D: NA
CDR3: CSVEEVWGMSYEQYF
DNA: TGCAGCGTTGAAGAAGTATGGGGGATGAGCTACGAGCAGTACTTC

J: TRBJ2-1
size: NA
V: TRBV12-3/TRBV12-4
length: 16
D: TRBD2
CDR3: CASRGTSGGTYNEQFF
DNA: TGTGCCAGCAGGGGAACTAGCGGAGGAACCTACAATGAGCAGTTCTTC

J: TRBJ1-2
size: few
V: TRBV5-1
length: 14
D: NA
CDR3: CASSLGQGFEGYTF
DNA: TGCGCCAGCAGCTTGGGGCAGGGATTCGAGGGCTACACCTTC

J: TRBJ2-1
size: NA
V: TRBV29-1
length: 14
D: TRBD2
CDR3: CSVVRAGETVEQFF
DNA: TGCAGCGTTGTACGAGCGGGAGAGACCGTTGAGCAGTTCTTC

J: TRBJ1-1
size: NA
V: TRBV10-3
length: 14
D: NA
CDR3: CAISGLGPNTEAFF
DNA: TGTGCCATCAGTGGCCTTGGACCGAACACTGAAGCTTTCTTT

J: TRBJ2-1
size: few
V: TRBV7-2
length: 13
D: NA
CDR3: CASSFGRPNEQFF
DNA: TGTGCCAGCAGCTTTGGGCGTCCCAATGAGCAGTTCTTC

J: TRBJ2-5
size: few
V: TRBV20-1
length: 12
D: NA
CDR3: CSASYQQETQYF
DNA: TGCAGTGCTAGCTACCAACAAGAGACCCAGTACTTC

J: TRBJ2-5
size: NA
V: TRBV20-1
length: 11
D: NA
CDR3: CSANFIQTQYF
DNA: TGCAGTGCGAACTTTATCCAGACCCAGTACTTC

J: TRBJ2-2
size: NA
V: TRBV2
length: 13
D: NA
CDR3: CASSWTDTGELFF
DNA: TGTGCCAGCAGCTGGACAGACACCGGGGAGCTGTTTTTT

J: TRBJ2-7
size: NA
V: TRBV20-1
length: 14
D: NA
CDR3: CSAREGAGSGGQYF
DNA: TGCAGTGCTAGAGAGGGGGCAGGGAGTGGGGGGCAGTACTTC

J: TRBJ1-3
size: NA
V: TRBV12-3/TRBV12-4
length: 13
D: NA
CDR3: CASSLVMGNTIYF
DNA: TGTGCCAGCAGTTTGGTAATGGGAAACACCATATATTTT

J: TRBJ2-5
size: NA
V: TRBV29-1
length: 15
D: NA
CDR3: CSVGPTGRIQETQYF
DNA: TGCAGCGTTGGGCCGACAGGGAGGATTCAAGAGACCCAGTACTTC

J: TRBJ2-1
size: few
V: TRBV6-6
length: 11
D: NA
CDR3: CATSRSGEQFF
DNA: TGTGCCACCTCACGGTCCGGTGAGCAGTTCTTC

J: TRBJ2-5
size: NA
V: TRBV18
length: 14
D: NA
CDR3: CASSPLLAQETQYF
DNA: TGTGCCAGCTCACCATTACTAGCCCAAGAGACCCAGTACTTC

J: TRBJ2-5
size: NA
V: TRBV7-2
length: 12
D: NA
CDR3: CASSISRETQYF
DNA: TGTGCCAGCAGCATAAGTAGAGAGACCCAGTACTTC

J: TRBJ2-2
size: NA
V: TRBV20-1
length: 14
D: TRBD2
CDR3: CSASREGLGGELFF
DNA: TGCAGTGCTAGTCGGGAGGGCCTTGGCGGGGAGCTGTTTTTT

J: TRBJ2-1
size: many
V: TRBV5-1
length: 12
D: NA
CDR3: CASSPDVNEQFF
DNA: TGCGCCAGCAGCCCGGACGTAAATGAGCAGTTCTTC

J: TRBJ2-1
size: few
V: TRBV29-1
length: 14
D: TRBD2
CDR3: CSTNSGLATNEQFF
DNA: TGCAGCACCAACTCGGGACTAGCCACCAATGAGCAGTTCTTC

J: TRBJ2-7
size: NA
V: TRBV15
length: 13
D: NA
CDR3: CATATSGRGEQYF
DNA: TGTGCCACCGCTACGTCAGGCCGGGGCGAGCAGTACTTC

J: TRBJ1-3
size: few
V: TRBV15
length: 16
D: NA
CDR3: CATSRDATVAGNTIYF
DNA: TGTGCCACCAGCAGGGATGCCACAGTAGCTGGAAACACCATATATTTT

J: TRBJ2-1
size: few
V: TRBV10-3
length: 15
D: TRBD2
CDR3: CAISDLAGGSNEQFF
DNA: TGTGCCATCAGTGACTTAGCGGGGGGCTCCAATGAGCAGTTCTTC

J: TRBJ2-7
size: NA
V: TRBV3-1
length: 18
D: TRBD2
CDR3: CASSQGYLAGGLAYEQYF
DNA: TGTGCCAGCAGCCAAGGGTACCTAGCGGGGGGACTAGCCTACGAGCAGTACTTC

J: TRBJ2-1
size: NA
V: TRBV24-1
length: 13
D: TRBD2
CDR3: CATSMGGLAGQFF
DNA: TGTGCCACCAGTATGGGGGGACTAGCGGGCCAGTTCTTC

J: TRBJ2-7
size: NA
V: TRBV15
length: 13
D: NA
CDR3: CATSRESGTEQYF
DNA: TGTGCCACCAGCAGAGAATCCGGGACCGAGCAGTACTTC

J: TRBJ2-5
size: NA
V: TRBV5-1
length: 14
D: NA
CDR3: CASSSSPGGGTQYF
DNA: TGCGCCAGCAGCTCCTCTCCGGGTGGTGGGACCCAGTACTTC

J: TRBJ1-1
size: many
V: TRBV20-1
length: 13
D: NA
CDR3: CSASLGANTEAFF
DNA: TGCAGTGCTAGCCTGGGGGCGAACACTGAAGCTTTCTTT

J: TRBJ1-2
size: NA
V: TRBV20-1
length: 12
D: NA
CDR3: CSARDRGAGYTF
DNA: TGCAGTGCTAGAGACAGGGGAGCTGGCTACACCTTC

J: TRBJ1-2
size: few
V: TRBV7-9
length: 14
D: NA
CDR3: CASSLESGIDGYTF
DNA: TGTGCCAGCAGCTTAGAATCTGGGATCGATGGCTACACCTTC

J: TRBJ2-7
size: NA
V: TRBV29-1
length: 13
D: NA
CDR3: CSVVYPMGYEQYF
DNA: TGCAGCGTTGTTTACCCGATGGGGTACGAGCAGTACTTC

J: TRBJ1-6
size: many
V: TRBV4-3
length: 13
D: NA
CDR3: CASSQGEGGTLHF
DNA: TGCGCCAGCAGCCAAGGGGAGGGGGGAACCCTCCACTTT

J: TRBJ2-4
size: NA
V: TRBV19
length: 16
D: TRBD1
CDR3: CASSIKRDRPKNIQYF
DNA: TGTGCCAGTAGTATAAAGAGGGACAGGCCCAAAAACATTCAGTACTTC

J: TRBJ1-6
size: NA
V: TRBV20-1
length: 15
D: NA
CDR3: CSASDQGLRGSPLHF
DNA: TGCAGTGCTAGTGACCAGGGGTTGCGGGGTTCACCCCTCCACTTT

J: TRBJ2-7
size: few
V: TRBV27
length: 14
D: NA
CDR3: CASSLSGAPYEQYF
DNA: TGTGCCAGCAGTTTAAGCGGAGCCCCATACGAGCAGTACTTC